These T cell receptor beta chains were read from a single sample in a study of T cell repertoires in cytomegalovirus infection. TCRdb reprocessed the reads via MiXCR and lists one record per CDR3 protein. The table has more than 650,000 distinct CDR3 sequences, under 40% seen once; the top ten hold around 3%. Material for sequencing was PBMCs. These receptors came from a human donor in good health (CMV status not recorded). Some clones in this sample may be carry-over from other donors' samples. The CDR3 runs from the conserved cysteine through the conserved F or W. The order of the fields is CDR3 protein, CDR3 DNA, V gene, clone size, D gene, J gene. D genes are given only for firm matches. Clone size appears in some rows only: once, few, many, or a class for an expanded clone.

CDR3aa: CASSPGQGATQPQHF
CDR3nt: TGTGCCAGCAGCCCTGGACAGGGGGCGACTCAGCCCCAGCATTTT
v_gene: TRBV7-2
abundance: few
d_gene: TRBD1
j_gene: TRBJ1-5

CDR3aa: CSARDTARPDTRNTEAFF
CDR3nt: TGCAGTGCTAGAGACACCGCACGCCCGGACACCCGGAACACTGAAGCTTTCTTT
v_gene: TRBV20-1
abundance: once
d_gene: .
j_gene: TRBJ1-1

CDR3aa: CASSRLGTGGGNQPQHF
CDR3nt: TGTGCCAGCAGCCGTCTAGGGACAGGGGGCGGCAATCAGCCCCAGCATTTT
v_gene: TRBV7-2
abundance: many
d_gene: TRBD1
j_gene: TRBJ1-5

CDR3aa: CASSLEGAGASGANVLTF
CDR3nt: TGTGCCAGCAGCTTAGAGGGAGCGGGAGCCTCTGGGGCCAACGTCCTGACTTTC
v_gene: TRBV7-6
abundance: few
d_gene: TRBD2
j_gene: TRBJ2-6

CDR3aa: CASSLDTGPFTDTQYF
CDR3nt: TGTGCCAGCAGCTTAGATACAGGGCCCTTCACAGATACGCAGTATTTT
v_gene: TRBV7-9
abundance: .
d_gene: .
j_gene: TRBJ2-3

CDR3aa: CASSSRRATEAFF
CDR3nt: TGTGCCAGCAGTTCGCGCAGGGCGACTGAAGCTTTCTTT
v_gene: TRBV6-5
abundance: .
d_gene: .
j_gene: TRBJ1-1

CDR3aa: CASSLSGSPSSYEQYF
CDR3nt: TGTGCCAGCAGTTTATCTGGCAGCCCGAGCTCCTACGAGCAGTACTTC
v_gene: TRBV28
abundance: few
d_gene: .
j_gene: TRBJ2-7

CDR3aa: CASREDGNHHQPQHF
CDR3nt: TGTGCCAGCAGAGAGGACGGAAACCATCATCAGCCCCAGCATTTT
v_gene: TRBV6-2/TRBV6-3
abundance: few
d_gene: .
j_gene: TRBJ1-5

CDR3aa: CASSEAGVSGNTIYF
CDR3nt: TGTGCCAGCAGTGAAGCGGGGGTCTCTGGAAACACCATATATTTT
v_gene: TRBV2
abundance: .
d_gene: .
j_gene: TRBJ1-3

CDR3aa: CASSWVSGNTIYF
CDR3nt: TGTGCCAGTAGTTGGGTCTCTGGAAACACCATATATTTT
v_gene: TRBV19
abundance: .
d_gene: .
j_gene: TRBJ1-3

CDR3aa: CASSLARRAEQYF
CDR3nt: TGTGCCAGCAGTTTGGCCCGGCGGGCCGAGCAGTACTTC
v_gene: TRBV28
abundance: few
d_gene: .
j_gene: TRBJ2-7

CDR3aa: CASSSQGRNTEAFF
CDR3nt: TGTGCCAGCAGTTCCCAGGGGAGGAACACTGAAGCTTTCTTT
v_gene: TRBV6-5
abundance: .
d_gene: .
j_gene: TRBJ1-1

CDR3aa: CASSLGLQGSF
CDR3nt: TGTGCCAGCAGCTTAGGTCTTCAGGGAAGCTTC
v_gene: TRBV5-6
abundance: .
d_gene: .
j_gene: TRBJ2-7

CDR3aa: CASRSPEGSGNTIYF
CDR3nt: TGTGCCAGCAGGAGCCCAGAGGGCTCTGGAAACACCATATATTTT
v_gene: TRBV12-3/TRBV12-4
abundance: few
d_gene: .
j_gene: TRBJ1-3

CDR3aa: CASSAGLDEQFF
CDR3nt: TGTGCCAGCAGTGCAGGGTTGGATGAGCAGTTCTTC
v_gene: TRBV6-8
abundance: .
d_gene: .
j_gene: TRBJ2-1

CDR3aa: CATVLAESYEQYF
CDR3nt: TGTGCCACCGTCCTAGCGGAATCCTACGAGCAGTACTTC
v_gene: TRBV10-3
abundance: .
d_gene: TRBD2
j_gene: TRBJ2-7

CDR3aa: CASSLGDRNMNTEAFF
CDR3nt: TGTGCCAGCAGCTTAGGGGACAGAAATATGAACACTGAAGCTTTCTTT
v_gene: TRBV7-2
abundance: few
d_gene: TRBD1
j_gene: TRBJ1-1

CDR3aa: CASLEGGTEAFF
CDR3nt: TGTGCCAGCTTGGAGGGGGGCACTGAAGCTTTCTTT
v_gene: TRBV7-8
abundance: many
d_gene: .
j_gene: TRBJ1-1

CDR3aa: CASSLRGGENIQYF
CDR3nt: TGTGCCAGCAGCTTGCGGGGAGGCGAAAACATTCAGTACTTC
v_gene: TRBV7-8
abundance: many
d_gene: .
j_gene: TRBJ2-4

CDR3aa: CASSGTQRGEQYF
CDR3nt: TGTGCCAGCAGCGGGACGCAGAGGGGAGAGCAGTACTTC
v_gene: TRBV12-3/TRBV12-4
abundance: few
d_gene: .
j_gene: TRBJ2-7

CDR3aa: CASSMGTGGSNTGELFF
CDR3nt: TGTGCCAGTAGTATGGGGACAGGGGGCTCGAACACCGGGGAGCTGTTTTTT
v_gene: TRBV19
abundance: .
d_gene: TRBD1
j_gene: TRBJ2-2

CDR3aa: CASSLATGGREKLFF
CDR3nt: TGTGCCAGCAGCTTAGCTACAGGGGGAAGGGAAAAACTGTTTTTT
v_gene: TRBV7-9
abundance: few
d_gene: TRBD1
j_gene: TRBJ1-4

CDR3aa: CASSPGGAPDTQYF
CDR3nt: TGTGCCAGCAGCCCCGGGGGCGCCCCAGATACGCAGTATTTT
v_gene: TRBV7-3
abundance: many
d_gene: .
j_gene: TRBJ2-3

CDR3aa: CSVPGSTDTQYF
CDR3nt: TGCAGTGTACCGGGGAGCACAGATACGCAGTATTTT
v_gene: TRBV20-1
abundance: .
d_gene: .
j_gene: TRBJ2-3

CDR3aa: CASSLDMKGLLYGYTF
CDR3nt: TGTGCCAGCAGCTTAGATATGAAGGGGCTCCTCTATGGCTACACCTTC
v_gene: TRBV7-8
abundance: few
d_gene: .
j_gene: TRBJ1-2

CDR3aa: CASSYTAGQTNTEAFF
CDR3nt: TGTGCCAGCAGTTACACTGCTGGACAGACCAACACTGAAGCTTTCTTT
v_gene: TRBV6-5
abundance: .
d_gene: .
j_gene: TRBJ1-1

CDR3aa: CASSYSSFRSRVNGNTEAFF
CDR3nt: TGTGCCAGCAGTTACTCGTCTTTCCGTTCCAGGGTAAATGGGAACACTGAAGCTTTCTTT
v_gene: TRBV6-5
abundance: few
d_gene: .
j_gene: TRBJ1-1

CDR3aa: CASSYFFLAGADPDEQYF
CDR3nt: TGTGCCAGCAGCTACTTTTTTTTGGCGGGGGCGGACCCCGACGAGCAGTACTTC
v_gene: TRBV5-6
abundance: few
d_gene: .
j_gene: TRBJ2-7

CDR3aa: CASSQVPAGGPEYNEQFF
CDR3nt: TGCGCCAGCAGCCAAGTTCCAGCGGGGGGGCCTGAGTACAATGAGCAGTTCTTC
v_gene: TRBV4-1
abundance: once
d_gene: TRBD2
j_gene: TRBJ2-1

CDR3aa: CASSRDDRGYGYTF
CDR3nt: TGTGCCAGCAGTCGAGATGACAGGGGCTATGGCTACACCTTC
v_gene: TRBV27
abundance: few
d_gene: TRBD1
j_gene: TRBJ1-2